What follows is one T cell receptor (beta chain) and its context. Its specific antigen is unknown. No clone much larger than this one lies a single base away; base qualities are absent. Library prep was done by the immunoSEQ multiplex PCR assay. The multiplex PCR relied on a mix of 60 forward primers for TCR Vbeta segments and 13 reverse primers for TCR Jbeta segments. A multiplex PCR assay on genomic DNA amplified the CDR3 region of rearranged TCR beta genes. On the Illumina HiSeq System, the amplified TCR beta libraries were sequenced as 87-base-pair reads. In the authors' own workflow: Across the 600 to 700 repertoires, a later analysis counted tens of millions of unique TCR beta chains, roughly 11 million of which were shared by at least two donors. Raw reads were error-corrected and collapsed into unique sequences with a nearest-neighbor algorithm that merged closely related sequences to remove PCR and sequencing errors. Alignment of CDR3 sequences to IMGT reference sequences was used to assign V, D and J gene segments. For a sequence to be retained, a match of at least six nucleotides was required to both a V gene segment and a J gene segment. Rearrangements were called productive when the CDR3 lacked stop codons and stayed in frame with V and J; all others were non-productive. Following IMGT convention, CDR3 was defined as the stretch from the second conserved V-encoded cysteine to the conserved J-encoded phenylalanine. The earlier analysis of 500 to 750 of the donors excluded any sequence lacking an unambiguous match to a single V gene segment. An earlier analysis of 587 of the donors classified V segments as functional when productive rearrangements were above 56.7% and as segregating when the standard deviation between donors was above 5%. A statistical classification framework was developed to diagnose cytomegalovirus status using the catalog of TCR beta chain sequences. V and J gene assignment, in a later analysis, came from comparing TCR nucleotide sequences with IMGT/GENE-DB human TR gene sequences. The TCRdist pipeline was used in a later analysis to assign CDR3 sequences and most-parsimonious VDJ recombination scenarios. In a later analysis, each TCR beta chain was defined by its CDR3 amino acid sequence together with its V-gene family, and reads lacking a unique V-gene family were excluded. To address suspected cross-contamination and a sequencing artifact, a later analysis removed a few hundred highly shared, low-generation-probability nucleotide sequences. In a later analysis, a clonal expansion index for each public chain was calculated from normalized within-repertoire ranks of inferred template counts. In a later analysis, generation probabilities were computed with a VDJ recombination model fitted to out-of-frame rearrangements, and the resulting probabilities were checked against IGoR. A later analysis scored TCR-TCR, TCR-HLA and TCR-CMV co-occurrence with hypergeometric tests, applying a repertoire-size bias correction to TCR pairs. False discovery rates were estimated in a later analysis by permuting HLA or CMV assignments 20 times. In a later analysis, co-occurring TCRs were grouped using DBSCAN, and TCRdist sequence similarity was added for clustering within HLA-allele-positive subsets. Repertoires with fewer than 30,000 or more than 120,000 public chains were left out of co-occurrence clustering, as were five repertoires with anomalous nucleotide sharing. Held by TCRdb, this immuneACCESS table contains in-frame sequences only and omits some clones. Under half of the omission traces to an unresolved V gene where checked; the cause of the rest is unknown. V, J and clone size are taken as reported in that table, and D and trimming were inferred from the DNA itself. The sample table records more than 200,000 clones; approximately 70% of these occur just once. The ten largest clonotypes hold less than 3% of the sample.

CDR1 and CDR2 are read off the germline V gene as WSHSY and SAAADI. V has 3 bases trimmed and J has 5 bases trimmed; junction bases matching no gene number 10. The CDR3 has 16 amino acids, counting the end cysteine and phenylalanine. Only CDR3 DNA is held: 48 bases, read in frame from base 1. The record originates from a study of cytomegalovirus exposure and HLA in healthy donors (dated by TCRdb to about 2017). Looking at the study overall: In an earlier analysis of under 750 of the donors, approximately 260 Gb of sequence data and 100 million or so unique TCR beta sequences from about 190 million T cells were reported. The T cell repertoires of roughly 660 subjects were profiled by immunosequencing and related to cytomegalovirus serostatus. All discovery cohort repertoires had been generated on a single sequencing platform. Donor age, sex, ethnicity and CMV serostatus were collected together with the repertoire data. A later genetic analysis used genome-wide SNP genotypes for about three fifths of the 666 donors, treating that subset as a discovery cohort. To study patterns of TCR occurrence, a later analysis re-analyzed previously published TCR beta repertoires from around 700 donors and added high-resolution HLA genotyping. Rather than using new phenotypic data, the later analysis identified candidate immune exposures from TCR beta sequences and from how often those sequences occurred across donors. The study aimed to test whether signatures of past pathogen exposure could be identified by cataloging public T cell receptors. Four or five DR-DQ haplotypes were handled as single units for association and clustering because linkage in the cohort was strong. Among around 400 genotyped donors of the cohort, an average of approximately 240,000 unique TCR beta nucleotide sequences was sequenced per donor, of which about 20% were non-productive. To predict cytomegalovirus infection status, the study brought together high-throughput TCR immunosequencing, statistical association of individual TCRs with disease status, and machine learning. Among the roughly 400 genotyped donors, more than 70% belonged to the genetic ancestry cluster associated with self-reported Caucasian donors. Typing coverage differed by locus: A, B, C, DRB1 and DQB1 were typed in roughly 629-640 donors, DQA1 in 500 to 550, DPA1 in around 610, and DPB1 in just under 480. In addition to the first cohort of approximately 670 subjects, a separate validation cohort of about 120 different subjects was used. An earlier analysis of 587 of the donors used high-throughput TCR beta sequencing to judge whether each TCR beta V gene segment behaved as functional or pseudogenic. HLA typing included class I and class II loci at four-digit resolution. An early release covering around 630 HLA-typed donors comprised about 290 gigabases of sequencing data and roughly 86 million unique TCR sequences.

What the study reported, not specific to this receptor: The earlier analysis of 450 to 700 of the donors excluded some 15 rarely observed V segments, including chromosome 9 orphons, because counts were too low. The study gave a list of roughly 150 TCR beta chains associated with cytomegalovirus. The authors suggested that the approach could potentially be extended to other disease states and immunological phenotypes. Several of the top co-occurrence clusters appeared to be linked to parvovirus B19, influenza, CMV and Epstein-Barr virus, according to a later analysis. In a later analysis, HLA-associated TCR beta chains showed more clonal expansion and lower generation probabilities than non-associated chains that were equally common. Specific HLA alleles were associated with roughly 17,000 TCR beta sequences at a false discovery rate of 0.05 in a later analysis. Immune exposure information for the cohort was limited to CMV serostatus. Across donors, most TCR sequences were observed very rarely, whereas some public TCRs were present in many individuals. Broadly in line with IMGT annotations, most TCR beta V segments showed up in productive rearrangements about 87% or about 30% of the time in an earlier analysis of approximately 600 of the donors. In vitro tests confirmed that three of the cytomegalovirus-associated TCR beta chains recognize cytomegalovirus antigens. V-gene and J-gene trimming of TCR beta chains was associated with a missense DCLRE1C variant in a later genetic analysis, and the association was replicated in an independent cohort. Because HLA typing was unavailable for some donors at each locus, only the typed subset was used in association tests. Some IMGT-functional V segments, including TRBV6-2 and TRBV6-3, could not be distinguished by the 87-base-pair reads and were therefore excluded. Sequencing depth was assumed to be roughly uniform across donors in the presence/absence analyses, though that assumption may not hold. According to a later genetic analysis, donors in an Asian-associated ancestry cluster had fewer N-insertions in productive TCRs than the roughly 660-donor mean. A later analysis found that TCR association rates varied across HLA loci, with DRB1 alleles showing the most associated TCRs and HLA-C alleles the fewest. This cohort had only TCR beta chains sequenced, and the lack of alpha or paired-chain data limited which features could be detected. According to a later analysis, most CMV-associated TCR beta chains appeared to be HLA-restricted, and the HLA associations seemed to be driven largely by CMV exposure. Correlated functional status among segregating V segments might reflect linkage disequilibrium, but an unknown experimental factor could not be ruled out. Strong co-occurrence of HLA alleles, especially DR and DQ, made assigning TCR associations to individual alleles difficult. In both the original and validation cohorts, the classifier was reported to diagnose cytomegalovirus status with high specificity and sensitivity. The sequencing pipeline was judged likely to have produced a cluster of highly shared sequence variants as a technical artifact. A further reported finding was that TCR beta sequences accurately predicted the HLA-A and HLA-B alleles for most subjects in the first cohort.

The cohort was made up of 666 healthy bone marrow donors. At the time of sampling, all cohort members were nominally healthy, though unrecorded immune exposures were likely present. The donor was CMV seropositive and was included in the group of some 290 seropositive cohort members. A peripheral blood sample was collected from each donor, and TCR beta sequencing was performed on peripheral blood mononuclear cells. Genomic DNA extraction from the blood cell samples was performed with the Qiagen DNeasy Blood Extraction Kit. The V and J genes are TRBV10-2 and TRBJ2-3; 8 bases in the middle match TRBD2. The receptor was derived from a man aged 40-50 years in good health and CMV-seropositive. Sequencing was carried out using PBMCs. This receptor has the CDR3 CASSEVNSGDGDTQYF. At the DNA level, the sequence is TGCGCCAGCAGTGAAGTGAATAGCGGGGATGGAGATACGCAGTATTTT.